This is a list of T cell receptor beta chains from one sample in a study of CD8 T cells in ankylosing spondylitis. TCRdb fed the 5' RACE reads into MiXCR, producing one record per CDR3 protein. The data hold around 480,000 distinct CDR3 sequences, with under 20% observed a single time. Sequenced: blood, either unsorted or a sorted T cell fraction (not recorded which). Receptors were obtained from a male donor with ankylosing spondylitis. Each CDR3 is given with its conserved first and last residue. The D gene is left open where the match is weak. The size field is filled for only some rows; it gives once, few, many or a size class.

V gene	J gene	D gene	clone size	CDR3 DNA	CDR3 protein
TRBV20-1	TRBJ2-5	-	few	TGCAGTGCTGGGGTGGGGGCCGGGGAGACCCAGTACTTC	CSAGVGAGETQYF
TRBV4-1	TRBJ2-3	TRBD1	many	TGCGCCAGCAGCCAAGCGGGCAGGGGGACAGATACGCAGTATTTT	CASSQAGRGTDTQYF
TRBV5-6	TRBJ2-7	TRBD1	few	TGTGCCAGCAGCCCACACGTAGGCCGGTATGGTCAGGGGGACCCTTCGTTTTACGAGCAGTACTTC	CASSPHVGRYGQGDPSFYEQYF
TRBV30	TRBJ2-7	TRBD1	few	TGTGCCTGGAGTGCCGGACAGGGTTCCTACGAGCAGTACTTC	CAWSAGQGSYEQYF
TRBV5-8	TRBJ2-1	TRBD1	-	TGTGCCAGTCCGACAGGGGCCATTCGCGAGCAGTTCTTC	CASPTGAIREQFF
TRBV20-1	TRBJ2-6	-	few	TGCAGTGCTAGCGCCATCCAATCTGGGGCCAACGTCCTGACTTTC	CSASAIQSGANVLTF
TRBV5-1	TRBJ2-1	-	-	TGCGCCAGCAGACAGGATGGGGCTAGTCCCAATGAGCAGTTCTTC	CASRQDGASPNEQFF
TRBV19	TRBJ1-1	-	few	TGTGCCAGTAGTGTTCAGAGGGGCACTGAAGCTTTCTTT	CASSVQRGTEAFF
TRBV7-8	TRBJ2-3	TRBD1	-	TGTGCCAGCAGCTTAACCCTGGACAGGGGGCTAGATACGCAGTATTTT	CASSLTLDRGLDTQYF
TRBV12-3/TRBV12-4	TRBJ2-1	-	few	TGTGCCAGCGGACCAAGCCAGGACCACAATGAGCAGTTCTTC	CASGPSQDHNEQFF
TRBV13	TRBJ1-1	TRBD1	-	TGTGCCAGCAGCCTGGGACAGGGGCGTGGTGGCACTGAAGCTTTCTTT	CASSLGQGRGGTEAFF
TRBV10-3	TRBJ2-5	-	many	TGTGCCATCAGTAACCAAGAGACCCAGTACTTC	CAISNQETQYF
TRBV2	TRBJ2-7	-	few	TGTGCCAGCAGTGAAAGGGTCAGGGTTTACGAGCAGTACTTC	CASSERVRVYEQYF
TRBV27	TRBJ1-6	-	-	TGTGCCAGCAGTTTAAAAGGGGATAATTCACCCCTCCACTTT	CASSLKGDNSPLHF
TRBV10-3	TRBJ2-1	TRBD2	-	TGTGCCATCAGTGGGGCTAGCGGGAGTGCCAATGAGCAGTTCTTC	CAISGASGSANEQFF
TRBV7-9	TRBJ1-2	TRBD1	-	TGTGCCAGCAGCGCCGGGACAGGGGACTATGGCTACACCTTC	CASSAGTGDYGYTF
TRBV9	TRBJ2-3	TRBD2	-	TGTGCCAGCAGCCCCACCTGGACTAGCGGGGGGTTCCGAACAGATACGCAGTATTTT	CASSPTWTSGGFRTDTQYF
TRBV7-2	TRBJ1-5	-	many	TGTGCCAGCAGCTTAATGGGAGCCGTCAATCAGCCCCAGCATTTT	CASSLMGAVNQPQHF
TRBV5-1	TRBJ2-2	-	-	TGCGCCAGCAGTAAGTCACAGCCGAACACCGGGGAGCTGTTTTTT	CASSKSQPNTGELFF
TRBV5-1	TRBJ2-2	-	few	TGCGCCAGCAGCTTGGAGGTAGTGGGGCGATCCGGGGAGCTGTTTTTT	CASSLEVVGRSGELFF
TRBV11-3	TRBJ2-7	-	-	TGTGCCAGCAGCCTTACCTCCGGGACGGGGTTTGACGAGCAGTACTTC	CASSLTSGTGFDEQYF
TRBV7-9	TRBJ2-5	-	few	TGTGCCAGCAGCTACAAACGTTCGGAGACCCAGTACTTC	CASSYKRSETQYF
TRBV5-1	TRBJ1-6	TRBD1	-	TGCGCCAGCAGCCCTATGGGACAGGGAAAATCACCCCTCCACTTT	CASSPMGQGKSPLHF
TRBV7-3	TRBJ2-2	-	few	TGTGCCAGCAGCTTAGGGGAGCACACCGGGGAGCTGTTTTTT	CASSLGEHTGELFF
TRBV12-3/TRBV12-4	TRBJ2-7	TRBD1	-	TGTGCCAGCAGATCAGGGACAGGGGCGACCTACGAGCAGTACTTC	CASRSGTGATYEQYF
TRBV10-3	TRBJ2-3	TRBD2	few	TGTGCCATCAGTACTAGCGGGAGTGATACGCAGTATTTT	CAISTSGSDTQYF
TRBV11-2	TRBJ1-1	-	-	TGTGCCAGCAGCTTAGATGTCGGACGGAGGAACACTGAAGCTTTCTTT	CASSLDVGRRNTEAFF
TRBV20-1	TRBJ2-6	-	-	TGCAGTGCCAGAACGACCGGGTCGCCACCTTCTGGGGCCAACGTCCTGACTTTC	CSARTTGSPPSGANVLTF
TRBV20-1	TRBJ2-3	-	many	TGCAGTGCTAGATCAGCAGGGCAGGGAGGAAGGACAGATACGCAGTATTTT	CSARSAGQGGRTDTQYF
TRBV29-1	TRBJ2-5	-	many	TGCAGCGTTGCGGAAGAGACCCAGTACTTC	CSVAEETQYF
TRBV7-9	TRBJ1-1	TRBD1	-	TGTGCCAGCAGCTTAGCGTCGCGGGACAGGGGATTATTAATGGACACTGAAGCTTTCTTT	CASSLASRDRGLLMDTEAFF
TRBV20-1	TRBJ1-1	-	-	TGCAGTGCTGCAGCGTCCACTGAAGCTTTCTTT	CSAAASTEAFF
TRBV12-3/TRBV12-4	TRBJ2-2	TRBD2	-	TGTGCCAGCAGTTTTGGGCTACTGGGGACGGTACTAGCGGGGCTGCAGTACACCGGGGAGCTGTTTTTT	CASSFGLLGTVLAGLQYTGELFF
TRBV27	TRBJ1-3	-	-	TGTGCCAGCAGCCCAGGAACTACCACCTCTGGAAACACCATATATTTT	CASSPGTTTSGNTIYF
TRBV6-2/TRBV6-3	TRBJ1-1	TRBD1	few	TGTGCCAGCAGCCGATTACAGGGGGGTGAAGCTTTCTTT	CASSRLQGGEAFF
TRBV20-1	TRBJ1-2	-	few	TGCAGTGCTATAGAACTACAGGTTTATGCCTTC	CSAIELQVYAF
TRBV5-6	TRBJ1-2	-	-	TGTGCCAGCAGCTTAGGTCAGGGCGACTATGGCTACACCTTC	CASSLGQGDYGYTF
TRBV11-2	TRBJ2-3	-	-	TGTGCCAGCAGCTTAGGAGGGGGGGCATATAGCACAGATACGCAGTATTTT	CASSLGGGAYSTDTQYF
TRBV12-3/TRBV12-4	TRBJ2-2	TRBD2	-	TGTGCCAGCACCCCCGGGGGTAGCGGGACGGCCCGCACCGGGGAGCTGTTTTTT	CASTPGGSGTARTGELFF
TRBV12-3/TRBV12-4	TRBJ1-1	-	-	TGTGCCAGCAGTCCACCCACCCAAGGCAACACTGAAGCTTTCTTT	CASSPPTQGNTEAFF
TRBV28	TRBJ1-5	-	few	TGTGCCAGCAGTTTATCAGGCAGCTATTTCAATCAGCCCCAGCATTTT	CASSLSGSYFNQPQHF